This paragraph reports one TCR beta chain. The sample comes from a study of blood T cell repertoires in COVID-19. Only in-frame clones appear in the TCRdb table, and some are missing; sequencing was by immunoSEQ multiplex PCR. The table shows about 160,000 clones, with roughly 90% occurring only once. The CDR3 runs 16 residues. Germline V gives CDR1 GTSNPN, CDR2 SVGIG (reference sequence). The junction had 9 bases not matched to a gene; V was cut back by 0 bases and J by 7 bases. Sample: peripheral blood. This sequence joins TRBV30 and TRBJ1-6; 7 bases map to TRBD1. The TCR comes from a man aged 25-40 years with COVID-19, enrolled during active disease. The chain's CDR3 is CAWSVLGDSVNSPLHF. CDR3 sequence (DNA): TGTGCCTGGAGTGTACTTGGGGACAGCGTAAATTCACCCCTCCACTTT.